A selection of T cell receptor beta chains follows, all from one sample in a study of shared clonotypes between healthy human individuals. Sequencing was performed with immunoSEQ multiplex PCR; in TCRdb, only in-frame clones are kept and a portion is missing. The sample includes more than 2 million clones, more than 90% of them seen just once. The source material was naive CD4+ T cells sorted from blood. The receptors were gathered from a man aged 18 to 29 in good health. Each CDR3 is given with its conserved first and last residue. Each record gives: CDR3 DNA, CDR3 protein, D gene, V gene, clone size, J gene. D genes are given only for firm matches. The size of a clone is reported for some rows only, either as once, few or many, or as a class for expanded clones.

CDR3nt: TGTGCCTGGACCCTACATATGGGACAGGGGGCCCCCGAGGCTTTCTTT
CDR3aa: CAWTLHMGQGAPEAFF
d_gene: TRBD1
v_gene: TRBV30
abundance: NA
j_gene: TRBJ1-1

CDR3nt: TGCGCCAGCAGTGAGTCGGTTGGTTCCTACGAGCAGTACTTC
CDR3aa: CASSESVGSYEQYF
d_gene: NA
v_gene: TRBV10-1
abundance: NA
j_gene: TRBJ2-7

CDR3nt: TGTGCCAGCAGCCCCGGGACAGGGTCGGTTTCACCCCTCCACTTT
CDR3aa: CASSPGTGSVSPLHF
d_gene: TRBD1
v_gene: TRBV6-5
abundance: NA
j_gene: TRBJ1-6

CDR3nt: TGTGCCAGCAGCGGACCCGGGACAGGCAATCAGCCCCAGCATTTT
CDR3aa: CASSGPGTGNQPQHF
d_gene: TRBD1
v_gene: TRBV7-9
abundance: NA
j_gene: TRBJ1-5

CDR3nt: TGTGCCTGGACAGGGGGTTCCTACAATGAGCAGTTCTTC
CDR3aa: CAWTGGSYNEQFF
d_gene: TRBD1
v_gene: TRBV30
abundance: NA
j_gene: TRBJ2-1

CDR3nt: TGTGCCAGCAGTCACGGGGGTGACATGTCCCAGCAGTACTTC
CDR3aa: CASSHGGDMSQQYF
d_gene: NA
v_gene: TRBV28
abundance: NA
j_gene: TRBJ2-7

CDR3nt: TGTGCTAGTGGTTTGCAGGGGGCCTATGGCTACACCTTC
CDR3aa: CASGLQGAYGYTF
d_gene: TRBD1
v_gene: TRBV12-5
abundance: NA
j_gene: TRBJ1-2

CDR3nt: TGCGCCAGCAGCGTGACAGGGACAGGGGTCTCCTACGAGCAGTACTTC
CDR3aa: CASSVTGTGVSYEQYF
d_gene: TRBD1
v_gene: TRBV5-1
abundance: NA
j_gene: TRBJ2-7

CDR3nt: TGTGCCACCAGCCCCTTCGGGGAGGGCTCCTACGAGCAGTACTTC
CDR3aa: CATSPFGEGSYEQYF
d_gene: TRBD2
v_gene: TRBV15
abundance: NA
j_gene: TRBJ2-7

CDR3nt: TGTGCTAGCAGCTTAGGGGGGGCCGAGGAGCAGTTCTTC
CDR3aa: CASSLGGAEEQFF
d_gene: NA
v_gene: TRBV7-7
abundance: NA
j_gene: TRBJ2-1

CDR3nt: TGCGCCAGCAGCTTGGAAGGCGGGGGGGCCTACGAGCAGTACTTC
CDR3aa: CASSLEGGGAYEQYF
d_gene: TRBD2
v_gene: TRBV5-1
abundance: NA
j_gene: TRBJ2-7

CDR3nt: TGCGCCAGCAGAGAAACTAGCGGGAGTGTTGGAGGGGAGCTGTTTTTT
CDR3aa: CASRETSGSVGGELFF
d_gene: TRBD2
v_gene: TRBV5-1
abundance: NA
j_gene: TRBJ2-2

CDR3nt: TGTGCCAGCAGGCTATCCGACAGTACCTATGGCTACACCTTC
CDR3aa: CASRLSDSTYGYTF
d_gene: NA
v_gene: TRBV6-5
abundance: once
j_gene: TRBJ1-2

CDR3nt: TGTGCCAGCTCACCAATGCTAGGGGAGTATGGCTACACCTTC
CDR3aa: CASSPMLGEYGYTF
d_gene: NA
v_gene: TRBV18
abundance: NA
j_gene: TRBJ1-2

CDR3nt: TGCGCCAGCAGTGAAGGGGGGGAGCTGTTTTTT
CDR3aa: CASSEGGELFF
d_gene: NA
v_gene: TRBV10-2
abundance: NA
j_gene: TRBJ2-2

CDR3nt: TGTGCCAGCTCACCACCGGGGGGGTCCTCTGGAAACACCATATATTTT
CDR3aa: CASSPPGGSSGNTIYF
d_gene: NA
v_gene: TRBV18
abundance: NA
j_gene: TRBJ1-3

CDR3nt: TGTGCCAGCAGTGGGCTACAGGGTCGGGGTGGCTACACCTTC
CDR3aa: CASSGLQGRGGYTF
d_gene: NA
v_gene: TRBV2
abundance: once
j_gene: TRBJ1-2

CDR3nt: TGCGCCAGCAGACCCGGGACCCTGGGTGATGAGCAGTTCTTC
CDR3aa: CASRPGTLGDEQFF
d_gene: NA
v_gene: TRBV10-1
abundance: NA
j_gene: TRBJ2-1

CDR3nt: TGTGCCAGCAGCCGGGACAAAGCCGTCTCCTACGAGCAGTACTTC
CDR3aa: CASSRDKAVSYEQYF
d_gene: NA
v_gene: TRBV5-4
abundance: NA
j_gene: TRBJ2-7

CDR3nt: TGTGCCAGCAGCTTAATTGAGGGAGGGGAAGCTTTCTTT
CDR3aa: CASSLIEGGEAFF
d_gene: NA
v_gene: TRBV7-6
abundance: NA
j_gene: TRBJ1-1

CDR3nt: TGCGCCAGCAGTCACCGGTACTTC
CDR3aa: CASSHRYF
d_gene: NA
v_gene: TRBV23-1
abundance: NA
j_gene: TRBJ2-7

CDR3nt: TGTGCCAGCAGCACTAGGCCAGACTTTAAATCGGGTGGCTACACCTTC
CDR3aa: CASSTRPDFKSGGYTF
d_gene: NA
v_gene: TRBV9
abundance: NA
j_gene: TRBJ1-2

CDR3nt: TGTGCCAGCAGCTTAGCTTGGGGGACTAATGAAAAACTGTTTTTT
CDR3aa: CASSLAWGTNEKLFF
d_gene: NA
v_gene: TRBV7-9
abundance: NA
j_gene: TRBJ1-4

CDR3nt: TGTGCCAGCAGTGAATCTGGAAAAGCCTTCTATCGCTACACCTTC
CDR3aa: CASSESGKAFYRYTF
d_gene: NA
v_gene: TRBV25-1
abundance: NA
j_gene: TRBJ1-2

CDR3nt: TGTGCCAGTAGTTCCGCCGTCATTTCACCCCTCCACTTT
CDR3aa: CASSSAVISPLHF
d_gene: NA
v_gene: TRBV19
abundance: NA
j_gene: TRBJ1-6

CDR3nt: TGTGCCAGCGGGGACAGGTCCGCCGGGGAGCTGTTTTTT
CDR3aa: CASGDRSAGELFF
d_gene: TRBD1
v_gene: TRBV2
abundance: NA
j_gene: TRBJ2-2

CDR3nt: TGTGCCAGCAGCGCCGGACAATCCTACGAGCAGTACTTC
CDR3aa: CASSAGQSYEQYF
d_gene: NA
v_gene: TRBV6-6
abundance: NA
j_gene: TRBJ2-7

CDR3nt: TGTGCCAGCATCCTTTTGGGACAGACCTACGAGCAGTACTTC
CDR3aa: CASILLGQTYEQYF
d_gene: TRBD1
v_gene: TRBV2
abundance: NA
j_gene: TRBJ2-7

CDR3nt: TGTGCCAGCAGCTTTATCTCGAGGCCTGAGCAGTTCTTC
CDR3aa: CASSFISRPEQFF
d_gene: NA
v_gene: TRBV7-2
abundance: NA
j_gene: TRBJ2-1

CDR3nt: TGCGCCAGCAGCCCACTTACAGGGACTAGTCCGTTCTTC
CDR3aa: CASSPLTGTSPFF
d_gene: TRBD2
v_gene: TRBV5-1
abundance: NA
j_gene: TRBJ2-1

CDR3nt: TGTGCCAGCAGCAACCGGCAACGAGCCTACGAGCAGTACTTC
CDR3aa: CASSNRQRAYEQYF
d_gene: NA
v_gene: TRBV21-1
abundance: NA
j_gene: TRBJ2-7

CDR3nt: TGTGCCTGGGCAGGGGACCCGAATTCACCCCTCCACTTT
CDR3aa: CAWAGDPNSPLHF
d_gene: NA
v_gene: TRBV30
abundance: NA
j_gene: TRBJ1-6

CDR3nt: TGTGCCAGCTCACCAATCTTGACAGGGGGATCCTACGAGCAGTACTTC
CDR3aa: CASSPILTGGSYEQYF
d_gene: TRBD1
v_gene: TRBV18
abundance: NA
j_gene: TRBJ2-7

CDR3nt: TGTGCCAGCTCATCTGGACAGGGCGTGACCACGGCAACTAATGAAAAACTGTTTTTT
CDR3aa: CASSSGQGVTTATNEKLFF
d_gene: TRBD1
v_gene: TRBV18
abundance: NA
j_gene: TRBJ1-4

CDR3nt: TGTGCCTGGAGAGAGCAGACAGGGCTCTATGGCTACACCTTC
CDR3aa: CAWREQTGLYGYTF
d_gene: TRBD1
v_gene: TRBV30
abundance: NA
j_gene: TRBJ1-2

CDR3nt: TGTGCCAGCAGCACCTGGACAGGGGTAGGAAACACCATATATTTT
CDR3aa: CASSTWTGVGNTIYF
d_gene: TRBD1
v_gene: TRBV7-9
abundance: NA
j_gene: TRBJ1-3

CDR3nt: TGTGCCAGCAGTGCGCAGGGTGGAACTGAAGCTTTCTTT
CDR3aa: CASSAQGGTEAFF
d_gene: NA
v_gene: TRBV2
abundance: NA
j_gene: TRBJ1-1